This entry describes one T cell receptor beta chain. These data originate in a study of shared clonotypes between healthy human individuals. Trimming at V came to 3 bases and at J to 5 bases, leaving 4 bases not matched to a gene. The CDR3 is made up of 15 amino acids. The V gene's germline CDR1 is KGHSH and CDR2 LQKENI. The method was immunoSEQ multiplex PCR; TCRdb's version includes in-frame clones alone and lacks a portion of them. Among some 2 million clones, over 85% were seen once, and the ten largest hold around 0.13%. The chain carries TRBV18 and TRBJ1-4, with 9 nucleotides matching TRBD1. Specimen: naive CD4+ T cells sorted from blood. Subset described: CD45RA+ positively selected. This TCR derives from a man aged 18-30 years in good health. CDR3 DNA: TGTGCCAGCTCACCCGGGACAGGGAGAAATGAAAAACTGTTTTTT. Translation gives CASSPGTGRNEKLFF.